The clone carrying this TCR beta chain showed up just a few times. The CDR3 is made up of 15 amino acids. The V segment lost 7 bases and the J segment 6 bases; nucleotides outside the gene matches: 7. Germline V gene lookup returns CDR1 MNHEY and CDR2 SMNVEV (reference sequence). This record comes from a study of blood T cell repertoires in COVID-19. Study at large: Samples taken during acute and convalescent COVID-19 were collected in the United States, Italy and Spain. Sources were T cells, B-cell-depleted T cells, or PBMCs; the material itself was cDNA or gDNA.

Original methodology: Cell counts per sample came from amplifying reference gene primers. This table comes from immunoSEQ multiplex PCR, and its TCRdb copy is limited to in-frame clones, with some not included. V, J and clone size are taken as reported in that table, and D and trimming were inferred from the DNA itself. The sample includes 100,000 to 150,000 clones, approximately 85% seen only once; the top ten take 2.5% to 3.5%. J is TRBJ1-6 and V is TRBV27; 9 bases align to TRBD1. Sequencing input: peripheral blood. This receptor was identified in a woman aged 80 or over with COVID-19, enrolled during active disease. CDR3 coding DNA: TGTGCCAGCAAGAGGGACAGGGAAAGTAATTCACCCCTCCACTTT. Translated: CASKRDRESNSPLHF.